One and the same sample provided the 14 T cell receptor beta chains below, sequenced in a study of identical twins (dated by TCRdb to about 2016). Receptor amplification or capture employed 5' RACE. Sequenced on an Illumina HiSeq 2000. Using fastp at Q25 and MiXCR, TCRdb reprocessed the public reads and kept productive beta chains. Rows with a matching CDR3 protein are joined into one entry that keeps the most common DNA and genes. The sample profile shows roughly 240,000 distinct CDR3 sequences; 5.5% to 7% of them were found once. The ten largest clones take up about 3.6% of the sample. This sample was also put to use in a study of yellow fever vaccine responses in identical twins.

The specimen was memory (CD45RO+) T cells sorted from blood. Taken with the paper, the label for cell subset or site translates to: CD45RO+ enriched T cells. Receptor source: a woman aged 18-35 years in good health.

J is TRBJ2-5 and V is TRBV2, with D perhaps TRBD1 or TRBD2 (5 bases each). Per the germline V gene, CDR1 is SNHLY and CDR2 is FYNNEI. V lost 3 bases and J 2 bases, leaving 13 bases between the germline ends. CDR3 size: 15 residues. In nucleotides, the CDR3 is TGTGCCAGCAGTGATCAAGGGACGGTTCAAGAGACCCAGTACTTC. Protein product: CASSDQGTVQETQYF.

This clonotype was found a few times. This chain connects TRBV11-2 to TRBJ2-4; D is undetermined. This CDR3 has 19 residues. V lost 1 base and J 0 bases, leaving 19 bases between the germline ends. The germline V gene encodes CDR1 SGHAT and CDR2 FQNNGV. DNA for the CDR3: TGTGCCAGCAGCTTAGGGTGGCACGCGCAAGTCTTAGCCAAAAACATTCAGTACTTC. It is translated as CASSLGWHAQVLAKNIQYF.

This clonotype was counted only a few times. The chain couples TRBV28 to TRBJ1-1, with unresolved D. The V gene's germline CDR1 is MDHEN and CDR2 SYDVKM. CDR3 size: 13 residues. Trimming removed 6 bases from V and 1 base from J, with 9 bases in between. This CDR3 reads CASRVTWNTEAFF. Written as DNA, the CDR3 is TGTGCCAGCAGGGTCACCTGGAACACTGAAGCTTTCTTT.

The CDR3 DNA is TGCGCCAGCAGCTTCGGGACTAGCGGGAGATCTGGCGGGGAGCTGTTTTTT. Amino acid sequence: CASSFGTSGRSGGELFF. The chain recombines TRBV5-1 with TRBJ2-2; 14 nucleotides match TRBD2. Germline loops: CDR1 SGHRS, CDR2 YFSETQ. The CDR3 length is 17 residues. Trimming removed 2 bases from V and 7 bases from J; junction bases left unmatched: 7.

The CDR3 DNA sequence: TGTGCCAGCAGTGTGACAGGTGGGGCTCGCGAGCAGTACTTC. This translates into CASSVTGGAREQYF. The rearrangement uses TRBV12-3 or TRBV12-4 and TRBJ2-7; a possible D gene is TRBD1 (6 bases). This CDR3 has 14 amino acids. Trimming cost V 5 bases and J 6 bases, with 17 bases left between them.

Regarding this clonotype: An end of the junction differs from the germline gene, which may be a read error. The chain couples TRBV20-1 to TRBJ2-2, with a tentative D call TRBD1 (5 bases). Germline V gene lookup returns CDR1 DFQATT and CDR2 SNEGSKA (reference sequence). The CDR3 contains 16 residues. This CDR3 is CCARDQRQGDTGELFF. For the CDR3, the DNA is TGCTGTGCTAGAGATCAAAGACAAGGGGACACCGGGGAGCTGTTTTTT.

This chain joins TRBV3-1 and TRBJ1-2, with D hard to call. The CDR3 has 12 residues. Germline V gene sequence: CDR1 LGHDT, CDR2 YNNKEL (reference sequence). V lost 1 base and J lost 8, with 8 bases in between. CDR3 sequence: CASSQGAVGYTF. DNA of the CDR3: TGTGCCAGCAGCCAAGGGGCAGTCGGCTACACCTTC.

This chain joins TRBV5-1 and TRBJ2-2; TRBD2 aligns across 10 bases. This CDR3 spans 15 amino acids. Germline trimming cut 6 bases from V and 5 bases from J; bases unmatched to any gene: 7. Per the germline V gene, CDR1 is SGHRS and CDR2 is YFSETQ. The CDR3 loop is CASIWASGSTGELFF. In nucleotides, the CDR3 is TGCGCCAGCATATGGGCTAGCGGGAGTACCGGGGAGCTGTTTTTT.

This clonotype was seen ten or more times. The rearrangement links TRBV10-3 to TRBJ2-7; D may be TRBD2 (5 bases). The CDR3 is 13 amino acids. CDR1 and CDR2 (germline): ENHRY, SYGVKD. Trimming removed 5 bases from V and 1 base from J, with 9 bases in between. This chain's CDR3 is CAISSGNSYEQYF. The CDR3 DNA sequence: TGTGCCATCAGTTCCGGGAATTCCTACGAGCAGTACTTC.

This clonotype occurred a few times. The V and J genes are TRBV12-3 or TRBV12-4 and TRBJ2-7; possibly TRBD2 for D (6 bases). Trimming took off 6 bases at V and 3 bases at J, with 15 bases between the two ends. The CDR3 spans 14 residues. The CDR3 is CASSSNSGDYEQYF. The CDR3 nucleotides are TGTGCCAGCAGCTCCAATAGCGGAGACTACGAGCAGTACTTC.

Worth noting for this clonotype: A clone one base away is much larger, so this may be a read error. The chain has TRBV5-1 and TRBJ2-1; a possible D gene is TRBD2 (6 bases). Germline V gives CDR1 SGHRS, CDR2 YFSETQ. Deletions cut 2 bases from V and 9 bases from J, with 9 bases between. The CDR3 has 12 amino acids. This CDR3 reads CASSFERAEQFF. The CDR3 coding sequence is TGCGCCAGCAGCTTTGAGCGGGCTGAGCAGTTCTTC.

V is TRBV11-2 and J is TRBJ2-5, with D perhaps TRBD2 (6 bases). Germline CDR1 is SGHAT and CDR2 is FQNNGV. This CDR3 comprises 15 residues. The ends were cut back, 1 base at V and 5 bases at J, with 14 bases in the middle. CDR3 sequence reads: CASSLVTGRTETQYF. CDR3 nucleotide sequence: TGTGCCAGCAGCTTAGTGACGGGGAGGACGGAGACCCAGTACTTC.

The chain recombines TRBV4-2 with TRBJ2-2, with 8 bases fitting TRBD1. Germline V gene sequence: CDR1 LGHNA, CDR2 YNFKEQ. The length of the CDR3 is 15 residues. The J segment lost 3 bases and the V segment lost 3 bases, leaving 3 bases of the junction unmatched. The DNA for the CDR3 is TGTGCCAGCAGCCAGCCACAGGGGGACACCGGGGAGCTGTTTTTT. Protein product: CASSQPQGDTGELFF.

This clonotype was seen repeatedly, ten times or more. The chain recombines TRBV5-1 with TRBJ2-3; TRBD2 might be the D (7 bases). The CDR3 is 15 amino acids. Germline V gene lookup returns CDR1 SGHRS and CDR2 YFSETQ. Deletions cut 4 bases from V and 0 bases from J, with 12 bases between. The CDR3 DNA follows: TGCGCCAGCAGCCGGGGGGACACTAGCACAGATACGCAGTATTTT. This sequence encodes CASSRGDTSTDTQYF.